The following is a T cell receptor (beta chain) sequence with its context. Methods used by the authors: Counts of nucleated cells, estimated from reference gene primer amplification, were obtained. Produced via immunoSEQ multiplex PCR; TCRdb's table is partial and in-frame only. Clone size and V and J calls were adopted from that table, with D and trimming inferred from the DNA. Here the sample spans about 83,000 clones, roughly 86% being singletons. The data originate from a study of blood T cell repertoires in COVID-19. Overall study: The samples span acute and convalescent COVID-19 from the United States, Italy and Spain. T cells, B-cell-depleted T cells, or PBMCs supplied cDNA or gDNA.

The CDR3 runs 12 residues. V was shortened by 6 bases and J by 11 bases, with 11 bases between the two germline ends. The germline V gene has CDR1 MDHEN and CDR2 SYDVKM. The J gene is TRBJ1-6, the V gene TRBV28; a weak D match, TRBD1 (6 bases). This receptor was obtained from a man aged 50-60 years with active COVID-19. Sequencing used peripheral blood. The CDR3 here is CASSRGVAPLHF. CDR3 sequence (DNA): TGTGCCAGCAGCAGGGGTGTTGCACCCCTCCACTTT.